This T cell receptor beta chain was profiled in a study of blood T cells in healthy people across ages. As for the study in general: When template switching was applied, about one barcoded beta molecule was captured per two T cells.

Study-wide points: Nothing was known about donor CMV status, and this possibly confounded expanded clonotype changes. Per-million-T-cell TCR beta diversity fell roughly linearly with age.

V was clipped by 6 bases and J by 11 bases; unmatched bases: 15. Per the germline V gene, CDR1 is SGHRS and CDR2 is YFSETQ. The CDR3 is made up of 14 amino acids. As concerns this clonotype: Antigen: not known.

Those donating, healthy Caucasian individuals from Russia, were aged roughly 6 to 100. Through a sample-barcoded 5' primer and a J-beta primer mix, a second PCR was run for roughly 7 to 12 cycles. TCRdb ran MiXCR on the 5' RACE reads and lists one entry per CDR3 protein. The table has approximately 810,000 distinct CDR3 sequences, under 40% seen once; the top ten hold roughly 13%. The rearrangement uses TRBV5-1 and TRBJ2-5; 8 bases fit TRBD2. The material sequenced was blood. This receptor was obtained from a man aged 18 to 29 in good health. In DNA form, the CDR3 reads TGCGCCAGCACTAAACGGGGGGGTTCCAATGAGCAGTACTTC. This encodes CASTKRGGSNEQYF.